Sequencing of this TCR beta chain was carried out in a study of blood T cell repertoires in COVID-19. Per the authors' pipeline: Amplification of reference gene primers provided the estimated nucleated cell counts. Method: immunoSEQ multiplex PCR; TCRdb's copy keeps in-frame clones and lacks some. That table gives V, J and clone size, and the DNA gave D and trimming. The table records approximately 350,000 clones, 87% of them present only once. Sequenced: peripheral blood. The TCR comes from a woman in her forties or fifties with COVID-19, enrolled during active disease.

The CDR3 protein is CSVEGLASGNRRRTDTQYF. Here the CDR3 DNA reads TGCAGCGTTGAAGGGCTAGCTAGCGGAAACAGACGGCGCACAGATACGCAGTATTTT. The chain carries TRBV29-1 and TRBJ2-3; TRBD2 aligns across 7 bases. With 1 base clipped from V and 1 base from J, the junction kept 17 bases outside the gene matches. The V gene's germline CDR1 is SQVTM and CDR2 ANQGSEA. This CDR3 contains 19 residues.